The clone carrying this TCR beta chain was observed many times. Construction of the TCR beta libraries employed iRepertoire HTBI primers in conjunction with Arm-PCR of CDR3 regions. Each CDR3 protein is one row after TCRdb ran MiXCR on the multiplex PCR reads. The data contain 400,000 to 500,000 distinct CDR3 sequences, more than 12% of them singletons. The sample is drawn from a study of regulatory T cells in long-lasting Graves disease. In the study overall: For a period under 3 months, newly diagnosed Graves' patients had taken antithyroid drugs.

Time point of the sample: newly diagnosed GD, antithyroid drugs for less than 3 months. Construction of the TCR library relied on RNA isolated from PBMCs. Looked up from germline, CDR1 is DFQATT and CDR2 is SNEGSKA (reference sequence). The CDR3 extends over 15 amino acids. Trimming shortened V by 1 base and J by 0 bases, and 9 bases separated the two germline ends. These same data were also listed under a study on T cells in Graves' hyperthyroidism and ophthalmopathy.

Sequenced here: peripheral blood mononuclear cells (PBMCs), sampled at new diagnosis, from a patient treated with antithyroid drugs. The receptor comes from a woman under 40 with Graves disease. This chain links TRBV20-1 with TRBJ2-2; unclear D gene. As DNA, the CDR3 is TGCAGTGCTAGAGCGTCGATAGCGAACACCGGGGAGCTGTTTTTT. Its protein is CSARASIANTGELFF.